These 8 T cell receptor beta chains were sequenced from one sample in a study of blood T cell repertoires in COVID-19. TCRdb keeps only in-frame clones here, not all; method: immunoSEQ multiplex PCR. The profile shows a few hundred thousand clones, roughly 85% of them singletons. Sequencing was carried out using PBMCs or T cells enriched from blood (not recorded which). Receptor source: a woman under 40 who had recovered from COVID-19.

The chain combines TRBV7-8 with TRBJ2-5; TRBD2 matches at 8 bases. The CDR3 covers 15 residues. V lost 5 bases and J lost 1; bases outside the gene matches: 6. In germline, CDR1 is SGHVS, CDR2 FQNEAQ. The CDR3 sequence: CASSQGGGPQETQYF. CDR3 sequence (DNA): TGTGCCAGCAGCCAGGGCGGGGGGCCCCAAGAGACCCAGTACTTC.

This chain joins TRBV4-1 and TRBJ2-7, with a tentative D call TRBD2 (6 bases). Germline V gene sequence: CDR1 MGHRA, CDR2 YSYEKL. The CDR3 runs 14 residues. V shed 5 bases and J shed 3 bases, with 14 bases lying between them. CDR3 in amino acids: CASSYRREDYEQYF. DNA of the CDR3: TGCGCCAGCAGCTATCGAAGGGAGGACTACGAGCAGTACTTC.

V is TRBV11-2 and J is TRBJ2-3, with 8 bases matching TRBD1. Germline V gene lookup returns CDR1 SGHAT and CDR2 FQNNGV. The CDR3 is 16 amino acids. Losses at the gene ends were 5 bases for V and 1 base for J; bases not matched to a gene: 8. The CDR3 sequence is CASSERPGQGTDTQYF. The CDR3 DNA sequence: TGTGCCAGCAGCGAGCGCCCGGGACAGGGCACAGATACGCAGTATTTT.

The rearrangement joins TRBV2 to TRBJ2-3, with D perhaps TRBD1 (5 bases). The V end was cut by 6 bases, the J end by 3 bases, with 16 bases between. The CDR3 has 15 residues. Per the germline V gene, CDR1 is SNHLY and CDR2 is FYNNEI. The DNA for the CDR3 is TGTGCCAGCAGGCGACCCCGACAGTCAACAGATACGCAGTATTTT. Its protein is CASRRPRQSTDTQYF.

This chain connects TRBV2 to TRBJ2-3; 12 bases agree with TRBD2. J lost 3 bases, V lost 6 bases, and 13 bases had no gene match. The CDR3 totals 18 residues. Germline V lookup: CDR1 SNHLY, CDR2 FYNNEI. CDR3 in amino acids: CASRGLAGPTDGTDTQYF. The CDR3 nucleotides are TGTGCCAGCAGGGGACTAGCGGGTCCTACTGATGGGACAGATACGCAGTATTTT.

The CDR3 nucleotides read TGCGCCAGCAGCCTGAATTGGGCCGGGACAGGCAATGGCTACACCTTC. Translation gives CASSLNWAGTGNGYTF. V and J are TRBV4-1 and TRBJ1-2; 8 nucleotides align to TRBD1. The ends lost 4 bases at V and 6 bases at J; junction bases unmatched: 13. The CDR3 runs 16 residues. Germline CDR1 reads MGHRA; CDR2 reads YSYEKL.

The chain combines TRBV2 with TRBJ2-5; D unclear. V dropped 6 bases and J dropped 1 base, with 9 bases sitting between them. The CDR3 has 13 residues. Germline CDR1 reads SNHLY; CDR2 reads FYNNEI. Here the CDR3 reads CASRSVGQETQYF. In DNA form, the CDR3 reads TGTGCCAGCAGATCGGTTGGCCAAGAGACCCAGTACTTC.

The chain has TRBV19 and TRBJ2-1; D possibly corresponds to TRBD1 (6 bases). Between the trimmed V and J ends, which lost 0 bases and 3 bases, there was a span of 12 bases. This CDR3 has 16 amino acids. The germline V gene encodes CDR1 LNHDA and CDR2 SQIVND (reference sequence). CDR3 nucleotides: TGTGCCAGTAGTATAGATCACGGGACAAGCTACAATGAGCAGTTCTTC. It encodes CASSIDHGTSYNEQFF.